This T cell receptor beta chain was obtained from a study of blood T cell repertoires in COVID-19. Study-level information: The analysed material was cDNA or gDNA that came from T cells, B-cell-depleted T cells, or PBMCs.

Germline loops: CDR1 MDHEN, CDR2 SYDVKM. The length of the CDR3 is 12 residues. The J segment lost 5 bases and the V segment lost 6 bases, leaving 0 bases of the junction unmatched. The assay was immunoSEQ multiplex PCR, and TCRdb's table has in-frame clones only and misses some. The sample has approximately 140,000 clones, around 80% seen once. This TCR came from a man in his forties with acute COVID-19. The V and J genes are TRBV28 and TRBJ1-4, with TRBD1 matching over 7 bases. The sequenced sample was PBMCs or T cells enriched from blood (not recorded which). This CDR3 reads CASRTGNEKLFF. In DNA form, the CDR3 reads TGTGCCAGCAGGACAGGGAATGAAAAACTGTTTTTT.